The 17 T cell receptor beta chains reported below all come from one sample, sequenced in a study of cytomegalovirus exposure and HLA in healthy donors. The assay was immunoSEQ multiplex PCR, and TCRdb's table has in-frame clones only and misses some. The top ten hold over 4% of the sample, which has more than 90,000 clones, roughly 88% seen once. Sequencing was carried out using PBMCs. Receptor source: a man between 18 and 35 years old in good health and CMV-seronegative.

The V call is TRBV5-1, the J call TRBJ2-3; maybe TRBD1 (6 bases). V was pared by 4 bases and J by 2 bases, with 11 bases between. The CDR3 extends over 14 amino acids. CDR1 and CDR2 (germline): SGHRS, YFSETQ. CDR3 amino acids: CASSANRVTDTQYF. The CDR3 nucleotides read TGCGCCAGCAGCGCCAACAGGGTCACAGATACGCAGTATTTT.

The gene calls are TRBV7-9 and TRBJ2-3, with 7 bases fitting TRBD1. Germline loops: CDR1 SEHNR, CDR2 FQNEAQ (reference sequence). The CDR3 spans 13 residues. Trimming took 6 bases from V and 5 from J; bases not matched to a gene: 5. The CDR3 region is CASRPGQRDTQYF. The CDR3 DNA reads TGTGCCAGCAGACCGGGACAGAGAGATACGCAGTATTTT.

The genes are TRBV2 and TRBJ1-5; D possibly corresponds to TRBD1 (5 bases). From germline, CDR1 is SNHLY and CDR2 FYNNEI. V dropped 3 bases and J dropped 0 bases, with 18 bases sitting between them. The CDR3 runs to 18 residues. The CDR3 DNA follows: TGTGCCAGCAGTGAGACGCGGGGCAGCGTTAATAGCAATCAGCCCCAGCATTTT. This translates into CASSETRGSVNSNQPQHF.

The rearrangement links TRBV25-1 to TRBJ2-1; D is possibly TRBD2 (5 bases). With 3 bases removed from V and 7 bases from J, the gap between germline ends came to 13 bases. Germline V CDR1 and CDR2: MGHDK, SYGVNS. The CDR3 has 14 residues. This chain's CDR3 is CASSDTGLRNEQFF. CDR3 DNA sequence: TGTGCCAGCAGTGATACCGGACTCCGTAATGAGCAGTTCTTC.

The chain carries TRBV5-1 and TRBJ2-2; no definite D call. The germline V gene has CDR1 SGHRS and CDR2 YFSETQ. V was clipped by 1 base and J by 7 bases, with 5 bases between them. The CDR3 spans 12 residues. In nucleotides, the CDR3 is TGCGCCAGCAGCTTGTATAACGGGGAGCTGTTTTTT. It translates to CASSLYNGELFF.

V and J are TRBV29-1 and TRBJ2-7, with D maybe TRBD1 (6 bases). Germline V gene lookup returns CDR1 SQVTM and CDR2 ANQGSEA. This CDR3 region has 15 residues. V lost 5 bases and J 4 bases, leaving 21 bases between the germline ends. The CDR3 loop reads CSVTGSETRGYEQYF. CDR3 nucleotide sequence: TGCAGCGTTACCGGGTCCGAAACGAGGGGGTACGAGCAGTACTTC.

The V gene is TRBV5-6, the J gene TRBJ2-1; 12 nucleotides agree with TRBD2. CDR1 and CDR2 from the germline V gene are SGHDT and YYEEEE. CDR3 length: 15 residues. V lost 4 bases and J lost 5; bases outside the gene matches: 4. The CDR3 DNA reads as TGTGCCAGCAGCGTCGGGACTAGCGGGCACAATGAGCAGTTCTTC. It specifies CASSVGTSGHNEQFF.

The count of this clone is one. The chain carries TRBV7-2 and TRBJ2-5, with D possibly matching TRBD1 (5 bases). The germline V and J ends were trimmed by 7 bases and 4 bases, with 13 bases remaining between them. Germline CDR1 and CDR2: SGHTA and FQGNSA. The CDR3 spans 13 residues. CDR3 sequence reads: CASTGRAGETQYF. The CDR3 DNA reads TGTGCCAGCACCGGCAGGGCTGGAGAGACCCAGTACTTC.

For the CDR3, the DNA is TGTGCTACCCATCGGGGCCGGACAGGCGACGAGCAGTACTTC. This gives the protein CATHRGRTGDEQYF. The chain combines TRBV12-5 with TRBJ2-7, with 7 bases aligning to TRBD1. Unmatched junction bases numbered 14, after V lost 10 bases and J lost 5 bases. From germline, CDR1 is LGHNT and CDR2 FRNRAP. The CDR3 is 14 amino acids.

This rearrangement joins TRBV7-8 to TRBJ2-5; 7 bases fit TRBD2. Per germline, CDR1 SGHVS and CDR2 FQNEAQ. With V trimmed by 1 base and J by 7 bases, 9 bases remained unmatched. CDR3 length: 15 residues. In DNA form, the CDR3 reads TGTGCCAGCAGCTTAGTAAGGAGCCGGGAGGCGACCCAGTACTTC. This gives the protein CASSLVRSREATQYF.

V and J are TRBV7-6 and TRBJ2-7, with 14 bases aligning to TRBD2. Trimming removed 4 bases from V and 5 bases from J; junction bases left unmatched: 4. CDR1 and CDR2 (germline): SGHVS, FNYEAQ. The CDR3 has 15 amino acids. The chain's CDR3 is CASSSGLAGAHEQYF. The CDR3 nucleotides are TGTGCCAGCAGCTCGGGACTAGCGGGAGCCCACGAGCAGTACTTC.

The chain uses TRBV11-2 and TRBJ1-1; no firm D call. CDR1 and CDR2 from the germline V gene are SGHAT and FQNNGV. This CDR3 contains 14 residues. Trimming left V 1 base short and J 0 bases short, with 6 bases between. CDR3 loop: CASSLGVMNTEAFF. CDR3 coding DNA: TGTGCCAGCAGCTTAGGCGTCATGAACACTGAAGCTTTCTTT.

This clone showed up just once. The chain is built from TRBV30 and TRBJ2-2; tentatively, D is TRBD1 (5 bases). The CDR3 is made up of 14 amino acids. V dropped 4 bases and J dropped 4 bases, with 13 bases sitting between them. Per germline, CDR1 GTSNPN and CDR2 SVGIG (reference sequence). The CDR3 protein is CAWKKQGGTGELFF. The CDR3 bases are TGTGCCTGGAAGAAGCAGGGTGGCACCGGGGAGCTGTTTTTT. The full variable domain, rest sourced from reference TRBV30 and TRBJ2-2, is SQTIHQWPATLVQPVGSPLSLECTVEGTSNPNLYWYRQAAGRGLQLLFYSVGIGQISSEVPQNLSASRPQDRQFILSSKKLLLSDSGFYLCAWKKQGGTGELFFGEGSRLTVL.

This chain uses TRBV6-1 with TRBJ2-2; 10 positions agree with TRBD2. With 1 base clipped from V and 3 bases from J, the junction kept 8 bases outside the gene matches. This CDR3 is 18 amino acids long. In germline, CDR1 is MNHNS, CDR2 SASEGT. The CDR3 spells CASSEERGGFWDTGELFF. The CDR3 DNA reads TGTGCCAGCAGTGAAGAGCGGGGGGGCTTCTGGGACACCGGGGAGCTGTTTTTT.

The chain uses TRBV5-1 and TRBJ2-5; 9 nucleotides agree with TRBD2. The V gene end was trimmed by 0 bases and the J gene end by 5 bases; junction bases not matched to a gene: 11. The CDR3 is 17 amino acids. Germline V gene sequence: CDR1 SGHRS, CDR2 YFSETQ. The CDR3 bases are TGCGCCAGCAGCTTGGGGAATTTGCGGGGGGGCCGGGAGACCCAGTACTTC. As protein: CASSLGNLRGGRETQYF.

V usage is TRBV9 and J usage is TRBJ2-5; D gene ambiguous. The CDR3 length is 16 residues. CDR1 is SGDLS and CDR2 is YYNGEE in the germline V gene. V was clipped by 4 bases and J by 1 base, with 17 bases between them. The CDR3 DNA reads TGTGCCAGCAGCTTAGAAATTGACCGGGTCCAAGAGACCCAGTACTTC. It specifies CASSLEIDRVQETQYF.

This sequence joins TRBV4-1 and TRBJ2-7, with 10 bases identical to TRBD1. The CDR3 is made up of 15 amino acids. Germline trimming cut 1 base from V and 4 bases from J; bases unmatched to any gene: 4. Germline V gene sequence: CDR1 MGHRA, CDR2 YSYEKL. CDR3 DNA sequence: TGCGCCAGCAGCCAAGTGACAGGGGGCAGGTACGAGCAGTACTTC. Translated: CASSQVTGGRYEQYF.